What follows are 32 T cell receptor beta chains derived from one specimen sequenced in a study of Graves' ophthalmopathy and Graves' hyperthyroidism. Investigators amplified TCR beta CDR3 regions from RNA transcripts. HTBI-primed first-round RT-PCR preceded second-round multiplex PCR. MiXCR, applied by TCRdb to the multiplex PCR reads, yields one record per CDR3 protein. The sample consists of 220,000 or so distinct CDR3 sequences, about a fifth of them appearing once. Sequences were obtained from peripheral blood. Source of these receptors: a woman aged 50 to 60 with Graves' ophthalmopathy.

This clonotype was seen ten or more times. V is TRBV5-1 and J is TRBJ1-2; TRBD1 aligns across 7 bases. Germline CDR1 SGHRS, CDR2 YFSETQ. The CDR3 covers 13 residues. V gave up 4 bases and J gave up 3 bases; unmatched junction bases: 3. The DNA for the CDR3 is TGCGCCAGCAGCGTCAGGGGGGACTATGGCTACACCTTC. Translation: CASSVRGDYGYTF. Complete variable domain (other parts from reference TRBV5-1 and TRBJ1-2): KAGVTQTPRYLIKTRGQQVTLSCSPISGHRSVSWYQQTPGQGLQFLFEYFSETQRNKGNFPGRFSGRQFSNSRSEMNVSTLELGDSALYLCASSVRGDYGYTFGSGTRLTVV.

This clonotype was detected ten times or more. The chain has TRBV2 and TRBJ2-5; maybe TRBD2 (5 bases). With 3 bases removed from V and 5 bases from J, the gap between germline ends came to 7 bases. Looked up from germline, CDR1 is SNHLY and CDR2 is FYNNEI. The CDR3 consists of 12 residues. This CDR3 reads CASSDTGETQYF. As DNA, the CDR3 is TGTGCCAGCAGTGATACGGGGGAGACCCAGTACTTC.

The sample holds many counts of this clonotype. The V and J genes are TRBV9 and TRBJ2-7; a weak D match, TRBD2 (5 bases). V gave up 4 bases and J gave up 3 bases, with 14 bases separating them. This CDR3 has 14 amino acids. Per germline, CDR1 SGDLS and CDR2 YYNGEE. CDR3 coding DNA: TGTGCCAGCAGCCCCCCCGGGGAGTTCTACGAGCAGTACTTC. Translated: CASSPPGEFYEQYF.

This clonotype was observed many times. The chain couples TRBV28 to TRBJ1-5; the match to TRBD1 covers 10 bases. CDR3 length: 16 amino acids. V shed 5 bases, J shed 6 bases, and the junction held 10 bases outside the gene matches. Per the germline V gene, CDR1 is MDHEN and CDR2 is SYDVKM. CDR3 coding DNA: TGTGCCAGCAGTATTCGACAGGGGGCGGGAGGTCAGCCCCAGCATTTT. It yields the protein CASSIRQGAGGQPQHF.

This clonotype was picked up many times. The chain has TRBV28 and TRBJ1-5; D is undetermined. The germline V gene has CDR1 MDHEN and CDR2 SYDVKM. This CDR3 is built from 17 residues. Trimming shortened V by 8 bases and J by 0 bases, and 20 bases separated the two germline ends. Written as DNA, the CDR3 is TGTGCCAGCCGAGGGAGTTACGGCACGTATAGCAATCAGCCCCAGCATTTT. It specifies CASRGSYGTYSNQPQHF.

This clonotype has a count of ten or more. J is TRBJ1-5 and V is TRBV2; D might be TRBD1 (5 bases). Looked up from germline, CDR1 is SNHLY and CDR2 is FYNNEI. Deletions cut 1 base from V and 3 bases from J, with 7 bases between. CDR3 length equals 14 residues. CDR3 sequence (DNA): TGTGCCAGCAGTGAAGGGGGCCCCAATCAGCCCCAGCATTTT. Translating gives CASSEGGPNQPQHF. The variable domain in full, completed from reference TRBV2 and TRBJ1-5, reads EPEVTQTPSHQVTQMGQEVILRCVPISNHLYFYWYRQILGQKVEFLVSFYNNEISEKSEIFDDQFSVERPDGSNFTLKIRSTKLEDSAMYFCASSEGGPNQPQHFGDGTRLSIL.

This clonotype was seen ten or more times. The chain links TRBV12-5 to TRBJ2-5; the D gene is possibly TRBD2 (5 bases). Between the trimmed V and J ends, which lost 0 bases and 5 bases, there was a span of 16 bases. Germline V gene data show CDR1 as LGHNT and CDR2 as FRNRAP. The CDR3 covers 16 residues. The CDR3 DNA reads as TGTGCTAGTGGTTTGGTACAGTCGAGGGCTGGGGAGACCCAGTACTTC. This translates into CASGLVQSRAGETQYF.

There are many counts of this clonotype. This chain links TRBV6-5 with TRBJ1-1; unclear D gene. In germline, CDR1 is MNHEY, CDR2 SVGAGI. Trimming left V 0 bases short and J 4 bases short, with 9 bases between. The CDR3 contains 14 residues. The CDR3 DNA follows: TGTGCCAGCAGTTACTCGTCGGGTCCCACTGAAGCTTTCTTT. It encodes CASSYSSGPTEAFF.

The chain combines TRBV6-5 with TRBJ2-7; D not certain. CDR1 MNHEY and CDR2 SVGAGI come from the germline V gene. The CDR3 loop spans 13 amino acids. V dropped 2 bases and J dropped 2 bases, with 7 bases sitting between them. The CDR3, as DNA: TGTGCCAGCAGTTACGACGTTACCTACGAGCAGTACTTC. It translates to CASSYDVTYEQYF.

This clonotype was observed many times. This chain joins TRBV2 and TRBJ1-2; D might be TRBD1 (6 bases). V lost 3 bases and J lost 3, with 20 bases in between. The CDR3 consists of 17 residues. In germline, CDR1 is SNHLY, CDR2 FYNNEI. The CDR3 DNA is TGTGCCAGCAGTGATCGCCCATCTTCGGGGGCGCACTATGGCTACACCTTC. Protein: CASSDRPSSGAHYGYTF.

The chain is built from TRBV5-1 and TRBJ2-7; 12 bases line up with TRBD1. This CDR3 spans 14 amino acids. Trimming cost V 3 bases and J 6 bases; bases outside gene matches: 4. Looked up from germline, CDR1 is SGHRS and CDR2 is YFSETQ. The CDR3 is CASSWGQGAIEQYF. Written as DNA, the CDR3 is TGCGCCAGCAGCTGGGGACAGGGGGCTATCGAGCAGTACTTC.

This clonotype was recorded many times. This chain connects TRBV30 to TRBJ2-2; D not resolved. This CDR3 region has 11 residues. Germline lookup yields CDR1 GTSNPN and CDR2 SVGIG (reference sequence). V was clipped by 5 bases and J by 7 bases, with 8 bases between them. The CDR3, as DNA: TGTGCCTGGTCGGCCTTCGGGGAGCTGTTTTTT. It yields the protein CAWSAFGELFF.

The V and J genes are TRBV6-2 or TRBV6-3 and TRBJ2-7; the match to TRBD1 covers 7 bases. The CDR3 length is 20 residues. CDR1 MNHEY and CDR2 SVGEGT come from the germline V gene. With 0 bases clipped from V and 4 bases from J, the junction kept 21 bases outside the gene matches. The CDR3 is CASSYSSSTAYTGTAYEQYF. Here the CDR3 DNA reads TGTGCCAGCAGTTACTCGAGTTCAACCGCCTACACCGGGACAGCGTACGAGCAGTACTTC.

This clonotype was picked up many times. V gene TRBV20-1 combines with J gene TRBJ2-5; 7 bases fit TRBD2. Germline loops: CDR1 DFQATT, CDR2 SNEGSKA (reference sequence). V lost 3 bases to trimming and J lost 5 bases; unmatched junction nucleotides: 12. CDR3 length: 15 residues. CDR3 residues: CSASSGGTLRETQYF. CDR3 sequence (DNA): TGCAGTGCTAGTTCCGGGGGGACGCTTAGGGAGACCCAGTACTTC.

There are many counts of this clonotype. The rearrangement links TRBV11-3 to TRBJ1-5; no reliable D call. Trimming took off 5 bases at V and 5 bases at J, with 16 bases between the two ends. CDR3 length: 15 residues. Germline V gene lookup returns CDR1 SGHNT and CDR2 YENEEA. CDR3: CASSPRWADHQPQHF. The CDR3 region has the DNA TGTGCCAGCAGCCCACGGTGGGCAGACCATCAGCCCCAGCATTTT.

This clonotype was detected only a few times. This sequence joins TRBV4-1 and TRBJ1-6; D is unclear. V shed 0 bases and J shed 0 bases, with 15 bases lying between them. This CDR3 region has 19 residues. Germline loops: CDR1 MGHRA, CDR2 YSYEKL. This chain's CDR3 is CASSQDFRDQSSYNSPLHF. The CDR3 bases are TGCGCCAGCAGCCAAGATTTCCGCGACCAAAGCTCCTATAATTCACCCCTCCACTTT.

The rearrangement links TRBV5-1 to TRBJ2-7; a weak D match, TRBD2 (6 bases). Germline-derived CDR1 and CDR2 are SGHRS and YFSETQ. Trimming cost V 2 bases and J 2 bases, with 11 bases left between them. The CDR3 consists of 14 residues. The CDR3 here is CASSFSGETYEQYF. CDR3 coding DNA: TGCGCCAGCAGCTTTTCGGGGGAGACCTACGAGCAGTACTTC.

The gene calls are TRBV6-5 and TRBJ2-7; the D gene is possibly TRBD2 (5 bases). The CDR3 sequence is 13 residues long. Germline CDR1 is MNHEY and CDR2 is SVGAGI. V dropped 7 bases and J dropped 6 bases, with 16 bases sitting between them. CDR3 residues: CASKTLEFGEQYF. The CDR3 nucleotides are TGTGCCAGCAAGACACTAGAGTTCGGCGAGCAGTACTTC.

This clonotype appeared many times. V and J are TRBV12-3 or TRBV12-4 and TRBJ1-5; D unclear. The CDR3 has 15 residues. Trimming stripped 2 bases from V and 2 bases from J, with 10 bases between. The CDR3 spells CASSLRAAGNQPQHF. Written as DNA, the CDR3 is TGTGCCAGCAGTTTAAGGGCTGCGGGCAATCAGCCCCAGCATTTT.

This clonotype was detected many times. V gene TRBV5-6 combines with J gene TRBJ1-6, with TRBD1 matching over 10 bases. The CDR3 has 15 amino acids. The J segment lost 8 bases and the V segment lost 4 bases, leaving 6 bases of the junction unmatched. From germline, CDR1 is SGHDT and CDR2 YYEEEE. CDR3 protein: CASSPDRGPDSPLHF. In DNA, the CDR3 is TGTGCCAGCAGCCCCGACAGGGGGCCGGATTCACCCCTCCACTTT.

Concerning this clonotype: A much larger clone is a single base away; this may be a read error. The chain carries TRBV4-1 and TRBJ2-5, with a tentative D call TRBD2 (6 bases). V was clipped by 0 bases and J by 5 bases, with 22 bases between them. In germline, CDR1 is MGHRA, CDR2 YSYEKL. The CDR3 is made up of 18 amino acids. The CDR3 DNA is TGCGCCAGCAGCCAAGACCCTCTACTAGCAGTCAAGGGGGAGACCCAGTACTTC. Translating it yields CASSQDPLLAVKGETQYF.

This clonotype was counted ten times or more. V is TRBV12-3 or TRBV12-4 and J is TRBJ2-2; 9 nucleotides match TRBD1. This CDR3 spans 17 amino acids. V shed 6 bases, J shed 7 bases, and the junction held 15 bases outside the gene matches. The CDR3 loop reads CASSPWGDRDSIGELFF. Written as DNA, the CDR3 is TGTGCCAGCAGCCCCTGGGGGGACAGGGATAGTATCGGGGAGCTGTTTTTT.

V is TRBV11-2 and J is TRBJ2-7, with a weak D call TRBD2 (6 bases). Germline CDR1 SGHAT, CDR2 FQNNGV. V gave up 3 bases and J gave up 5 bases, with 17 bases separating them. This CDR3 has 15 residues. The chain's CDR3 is CASSFNPGTGDEQYF. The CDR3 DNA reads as TGTGCCAGCAGCTTTAACCCTGGGACTGGCGACGAGCAGTACTTC.

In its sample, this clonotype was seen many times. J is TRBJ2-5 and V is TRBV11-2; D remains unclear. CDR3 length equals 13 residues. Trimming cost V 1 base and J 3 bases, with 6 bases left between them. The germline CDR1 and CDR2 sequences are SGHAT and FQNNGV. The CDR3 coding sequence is TGTGCCAGCAGCTTAGTTGGAGAAGAGACCCAGTACTTC. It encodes CASSLVGEETQYF.

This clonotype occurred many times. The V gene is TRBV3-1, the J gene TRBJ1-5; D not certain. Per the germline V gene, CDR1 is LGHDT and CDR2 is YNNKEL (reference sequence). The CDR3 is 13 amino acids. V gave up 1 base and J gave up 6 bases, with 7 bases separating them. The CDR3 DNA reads TGTGCCAGCAGCCAAGTCGGGGTTCAGCCCCAGCATTTT. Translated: CASSQVGVQPQHF.

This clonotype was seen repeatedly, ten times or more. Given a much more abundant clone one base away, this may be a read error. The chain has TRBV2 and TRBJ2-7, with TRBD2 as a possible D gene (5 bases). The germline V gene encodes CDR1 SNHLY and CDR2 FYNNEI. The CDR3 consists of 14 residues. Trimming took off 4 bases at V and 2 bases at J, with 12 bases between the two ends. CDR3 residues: CASSGRSSAYEQYF. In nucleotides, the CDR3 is TGTGCCAGCAGTGGACGGAGTAGCGCCTACGAGCAGTACTTC.

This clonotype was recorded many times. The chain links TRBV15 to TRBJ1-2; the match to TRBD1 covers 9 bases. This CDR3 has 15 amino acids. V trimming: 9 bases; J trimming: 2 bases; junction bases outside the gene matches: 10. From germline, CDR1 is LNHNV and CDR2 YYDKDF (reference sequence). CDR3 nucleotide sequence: TGTGCCACTTCACAGGGGGCCGATCCAAACTATGGCTACACCTTC. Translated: CATSQGADPNYGYTF.

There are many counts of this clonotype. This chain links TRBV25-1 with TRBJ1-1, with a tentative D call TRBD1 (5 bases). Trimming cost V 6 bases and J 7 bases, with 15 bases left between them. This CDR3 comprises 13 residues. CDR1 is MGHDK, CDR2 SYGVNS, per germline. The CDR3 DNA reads TGTGCCAGCAGGACAGTTGAGGATGGTGAAGCTTTCTTT. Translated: CASRTVEDGEAFF.

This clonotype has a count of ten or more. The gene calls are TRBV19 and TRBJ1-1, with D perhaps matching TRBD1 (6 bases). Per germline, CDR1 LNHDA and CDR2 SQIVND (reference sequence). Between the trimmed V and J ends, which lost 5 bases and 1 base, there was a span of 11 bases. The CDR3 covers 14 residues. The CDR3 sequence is CASSPVQGNTEAFF. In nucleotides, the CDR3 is TGTGCCAGTAGTCCCGTACAGGGGAACACTGAAGCTTTCTTT.

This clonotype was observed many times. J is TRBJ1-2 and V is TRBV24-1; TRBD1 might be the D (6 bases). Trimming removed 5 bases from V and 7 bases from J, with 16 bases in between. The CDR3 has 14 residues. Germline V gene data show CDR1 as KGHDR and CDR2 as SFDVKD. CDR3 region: CATSVGGGSGGYTF. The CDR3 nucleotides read TGTGCCACCAGTGTTGGCGGGGGCTCGGGTGGCTACACCTTC.

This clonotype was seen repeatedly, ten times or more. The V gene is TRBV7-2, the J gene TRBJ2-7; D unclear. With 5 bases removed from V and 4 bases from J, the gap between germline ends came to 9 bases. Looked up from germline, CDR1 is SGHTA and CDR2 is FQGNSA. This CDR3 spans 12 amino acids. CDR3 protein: CASSHGFYEQYF. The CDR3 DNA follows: TGTGCCAGCAGCCACGGGTTTTACGAGCAGTACTTC.

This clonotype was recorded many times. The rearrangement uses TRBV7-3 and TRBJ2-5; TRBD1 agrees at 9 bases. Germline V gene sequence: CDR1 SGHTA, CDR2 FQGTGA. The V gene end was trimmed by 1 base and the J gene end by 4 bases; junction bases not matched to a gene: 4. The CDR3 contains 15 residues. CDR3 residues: CASSLNRGPRETQYF. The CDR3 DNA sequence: TGTGCCAGCAGCTTAAACAGGGGGCCAAGAGAGACCCAGTACTTC.